This T cell receptor (beta chain) is drawn from a study of CD8+ T cells in alopecia areata (dated by TCRdb to between 2018 and 2020). As for the study more broadly: The study used high-throughput TCRbeta sequencing to examine T cell clonal expansion in alopecia areata, in both the C3H/HeJ mouse model and human patients. On the human side, TCRbeta sequencing was run on scalp tissue and on sorted CD4+ and CD8+ peripheral blood T cells from healthy controls and from alopecia areata patients with either patchy or totalis/universalis disease. Scalp clonality was compared across normal scalp (n=4), patchy alopecia areata scalp (n=8), and alopecia totalis/universalis scalp (n=8). RNA came from the PAXgene miRNA kit for fixed scalp, the miRNeasy kit for PBMCs, and the RNeasy kit for mouse skin. immunoSEQ multiplex PCR using 35 Vbeta forward primers and 13 Jbeta reverse primers was used to amplify TCRbeta CDR3 regions.

After PBMCs were isolated by density centrifugation and stained for CD3, CD4 and CD8, a FACSAria was used to sort CD4+ and CD8+ T cells. Scalp biopsies and blood samples were provided by unaffected controls. Paper-wide results and their limitations: Shared TCR sequences between patients were less evident than in mice, which may be partly attributable to HLA diversity in the patient population. Scalp TCR repertoire analysis is complicated because resident alphabeta T cells in normal human skin are also sequenced, whereas mouse skin is dominated by gammadelta T cells. Lesional scalp, especially in alopecia totalis/universalis, showed higher clonality and more expanded CD8+ clones than normal scalp, suggesting antigenic drive.

This clone appeared a few times. It has no known antigen specificity. It has no much larger one-base neighbor in the sample; base qualities were not kept. CDR1 and CDR2, looked up from the germline V gene (reference sequence), are LNHDA and SQIVND. The CDR3 holds 13 amino acids from the cysteine to the phenylalanine. The DNA shown is the 39-base CDR3, in frame from base 1. V is shortened by 3 bases, J by 8 bases, and the region joining them spans 11 bases. The method behind the library was the immunoSEQ multiplex PCR assay. RNA was extracted from all samples and reverse transcribed into cDNA, which served as template for TCR sequencing. SuperScript III was used for first-strand cDNA synthesis, primed with a 2:1 mix of oligo-dT and random hexamers. A synthetic immune receptor repertoire was used to measure amplification bias, and any remaining bias was corrected computationally. Regarding the original processing steps: After raw reads were preprocessed to remove errors, the CDR3 was defined following IMGT conventions as running from the conserved cysteine to phenylalanine. Clonality was calculated as 1 minus Shannon entropy normalized by log2 of the number of productive unique TCRs. CD4 or CD8 identity of scalp clones was inferred by cross-referencing scalp TCRbeta sequences with sorted blood CD4 and CD8 repertoires. In its TCRdb copy, this immuneACCESS table keeps in-frame sequences only and misses some clones. Where compared with another copy, unresolved V genes explain less than half of these, and the others have no known cause. That table supplies the V and J calls and clone size; D and trimming were determined from the DNA. This sample comprises roughly 140,000 clones, 62% of them detected only once. The ten largest make up 36% of the sample.

This clonotype was obtained from a human donor in good health. The V and J segments used are TRBV19 and TRBJ2-1, and TRBD2 may be the D gene, going by 5 matching bases. Input material: CD8+ T cells sorted from blood. The CDR3 has the sequence CASSMVLRDEQFF. The bases are TGTGCCAGTAGTATGGTTCTGAGGGATGAGCAGTTCTTC.